This TCR beta chain was documented in a study of OX40 agonist ivuxolimab in advanced cancers. For the study at large: Eligibility admitted prior anti-PD-1, anti-PD-L1 or anti-CTLA-4 therapy; around 41% had some. Partial responses, seen in three patients, involved one hepatocellular carcinoma and two cutaneous melanomas.

Patients were ruled out by autoimmune disease history or systemic immunosuppression. Drawing of blood for sampling happened at baseline, at cycle 4 day 1, and at cycle 7 day 1. The method was immunoSEQ multiplex PCR; TCRdb's version includes in-frame clones alone and lacks a portion of them. The sample has tens of thousands of clones, approximately 78% seen once. V gave up 4 bases and J gave up 2 bases; unmatched junction bases: 14. CDR3 length equals 18 residues. Germline assignment: CDR1 SEHNR and CDR2 FQNEAQ (reference sequence). The sample was CD4+ or CD8+ T cells sorted from blood, taken in a trial of the OX40 agonist ivuxolimab. The TCR was taken from an adult with an advanced solid tumor such as melanoma, head and neck, liver or kidney cancer. The chain employs TRBV7-9 and TRBJ2-4; 7 nucleotides match TRBD1. Here the CDR3 reads CASSSSQDRSATKNIQYF. In nucleotides, the CDR3 is TGTGCCAGCAGCTCCAGCCAGGACAGGTCGGCAACCAAAAACATTCAGTACTTC.